The 13 T cell receptor beta chains given below trace back to one sample, sequenced in a study of PD-1 blockade in classical Hodgkin lymphoma. There was relapse after autologous stem cell transplantation in every patient, and there was variation in brentuximab vedotin exposure. Assay used: immunoSEQ multiplex PCR; TCRdb lists only in-frame clones, some missing. This sample has 45,000 to 50,000 clones, with 80% found just once. This material consisted of peripheral blood mononuclear cells (PBMCs), taken before the second cycle of nivolumab. These receptors all come from a human donor with classical Hodgkin lymphoma.

The J gene is TRBJ1-4, the V gene TRBV7-2; D may be TRBD1 (5 bases). CDR1 SGHTA and CDR2 FQGNSA come from the germline V gene. V shed 3 bases and J shed 5 bases, with 13 bases lying between them. The CDR3 has 15 residues. The CDR3 nucleotides read TGTGCCAGCAGCTTTGGGACGGTTACAAATGAAAAACTGTTTTTT. Its protein product is CASSFGTVTNEKLFF.

The chain links TRBV7-2 to TRBJ1-1; TRBD1 agrees at 7 bases. J was trimmed by 14 bases and V by 5 bases; bases with no gene match: 20. The CDR3 runs 15 residues. The germline V gene has CDR1 SGHTA and CDR2 FQGNSA. In DNA form, the CDR3 reads TGTGCCAGCAGCACCGGGACAGCCTTAAACACTGATGTGTTCTTT. Amino acids: CASSTGTALNTDVFF. Drawing the rest from reference TRBV7-2 and TRBJ1-1, the complete variable domain is GAGVSQSPSNKVTEKGKDVELRCDPISGHTALYWYRQSLGQGLEFLIYFQGNSAPDKSGLPSDRFSAERTGGSVSTLTIQRTQQEDSAVYLCASSTGTALNTDVFFGQGTRLTVV.

This clone was seen a handful of times. The rearrangement joins TRBV11-3 to TRBJ2-1; D tentatively reads TRBD1 or TRBD2 (5 bases each). The CDR3 sequence is 13 residues long. Trimming took off 8 bases at V and 6 bases at J, with 14 bases between the two ends. The germline gives CDR1 SGHNT, CDR2 YENEEA. CDR3 nucleotide sequence: TGTGCCAGCGAGAACCGGGGACCCAATGAGCAGTTCTTC. Encoded protein: CASENRGPNEQFF.

This chain joins TRBV6-5 and TRBJ2-7; TRBD1 agrees at 7 bases. The CDR3 consists of 15 residues. The V segment lost 4 bases and the J segment 3 bases; nucleotides outside the gene matches: 9. The germline V gene encodes CDR1 MNHEY and CDR2 SVGAGI. The CDR3 here is CASSSPETGSYEQYF. As DNA, the CDR3 is TGTGCCAGCAGTTCCCCAGAGACAGGGAGCTACGAGCAGTACTTC.

This chain joins TRBV7-3 and TRBJ2-2; 7 nucleotides align to TRBD1. This CDR3 spans 16 amino acids. V lost 6 bases to trimming and J lost 5 bases; unmatched junction nucleotides: 12. In germline, CDR1 is SGHTA, CDR2 FQGTGA. CDR3 coding DNA: TGTGCCAGCAGTCCGCCGGGACAGAGAGATACCGGGGAGCTGTTTTTT. It codes for CASSPPGQRDTGELFF.

This clone was recorded a few times. The chain is built from TRBV18 and TRBJ2-7, with unresolved D. V was trimmed by 1 base and J by 5 bases, leaving 15 bases between them. The CDR3 loop spans 15 amino acids. Germline lookup yields CDR1 KGHSH and CDR2 LQKENI. The CDR3, as DNA: TGTGCCAGCTCACCACTTCCGGACGAGAGGAACGAGCAGTACTTC. Translated: CASSPLPDERNEQYF.

The V gene is TRBV15, the J gene TRBJ2-2; the D call may be TRBD1 or TRBD2 (5 bases each). Germline-derived CDR1 and CDR2 are LNHNV and YYDKDF (reference sequence). The CDR3 runs to 14 residues. Trimming cost V 9 bases and J 0 bases, with 11 bases left between them. As DNA, the CDR3 is TGTGCCACAAGAGGGGCCCCGAACACCGGGGAGCTGTTTTTT. Residues: CATRGAPNTGELFF.

This clone was counted a few times. This chain uses TRBV27 with TRBJ2-1; TRBD2 might be the D (5 bases). The V end was cut by 6 bases, the J end by 2 bases, with 17 bases between. Germline V CDR1 and CDR2: MNHEY, SMNVEV (reference sequence). This CDR3 region has 16 residues. The CDR3 region has the DNA TGTGCCAGCAGCCGGTCGCGGGCCGCGGCCTACAATGAGCAGTTCTTC. Translation: CASSRSRAAAYNEQFF.

V gene TRBV19 combines with J gene TRBJ1-2; perhaps TRBD1 as D (6 bases). The germline V gene encodes CDR1 LNHDA and CDR2 SQIVND (reference sequence). The CDR3 contains 15 residues. The V end was cut by 6 bases, the J end by 4 bases, with 18 bases between. The CDR3 DNA reads as TGTGCCAGTAGCCCGACTTGGGGGCTTGGCTATGGCTACACCTTC. This encodes CASSPTWGLGYGYTF.

DNA of the CDR3: TGTGCCAGCAGCCCCCACCCCACTAGCTTACTTTACAATGAGCAGTTCTTC. Translation: CASSPHPTSLLYNEQFF. This rearrangement joins TRBV7-9 to TRBJ2-1; D is possibly TRBD2 (6 bases). The CDR3 runs to 17 residues. V lost 5 bases and J 4 bases, leaving 21 bases between the germline ends. CDR1 is SEHNR, CDR2 FQNEAQ, per germline (reference sequence).

J is TRBJ2-1 and V is TRBV7-6; 16 nucleotides match TRBD2. Trimming cost V 5 bases and J 8 bases; bases outside gene matches: 6. The CDR3 is 16 amino acids. The germline CDR1 and CDR2 sequences are SGHVS and FNYEAQ. The CDR3 loop reads CASSGTSGRAVYEQFF. Here the CDR3 DNA reads TGTGCCAGCAGCGGGACTAGCGGGAGGGCGGTTTATGAGCAGTTCTTC. The full variable domain, in which reference TRBV7-6 and TRBJ2-1 provide the parts outside the CDR3, is GAGVSQSPRYKVTKRGQDVALRCDPISGHVSLYWYRQALGQGPEFLTYFNYEAQQDKSGLPNDRFSAERPEGSISTLTIQRTEQRDSAMYRCASSGTSGRAVYEQFFGPGTRLTVL.

This rearrangement joins TRBV2 to TRBJ2-3; D unclear. CDR3 length: 13 residues. CDR1 is SNHLY, CDR2 FYNNEI, per germline. The CDR3 coding sequence is TGTGTGACTTCCGTGGTTGGCACAGATACGCAGTATTTT. This gives the protein CVTSVVGTDTQYF.

This clone was recorded once. The genes are TRBV10-1 and TRBJ2-1; 9 bases are shared with TRBD1. CDR3 size: 16 residues. Germline CDR1 WNHNN, CDR2 SYGVQD (reference sequence). V lost 5 bases and J lost 1; bases outside the gene matches: 6. This chain's CDR3 is CASSPTGTGSYNEQFF. As DNA, the CDR3 is TGCGCCAGCAGTCCCACCGGGACAGGGTCCTACAATGAGCAGTTCTTC.